This T cell receptor beta chain originates from a study of blood T cell repertoires in COVID-19. Study summary: The study drew acute and convalescent COVID-19 samples from the United States, Italy and Spain. PBMCs, B-cell-depleted T cells, or T cells were the source of the cDNA or gDNA that made up the material.

The CDR3 has 15 residues. In germline, CDR1 is KGHSH, CDR2 LQKENI. Trimming removed 6 bases from V and 4 bases from J; junction bases left unmatched: 7. Methods used by the authors: Reference gene primers were amplified, and this amplification served to estimate nucleated cell counts. The method was immunoSEQ multiplex PCR; TCRdb's version includes in-frame clones alone and lacks a portion of them. The V and J calls and clone size come from that table; D and trimming were worked out from the DNA. The sample yields about 300,000 clones, roughly 88% seen once. The sequence derives from a woman aged 50 to 60 with acute or convalescent COVID-19. Sequencing was carried out using peripheral blood. J is TRBJ1-1 and V is TRBV18; 11 bases are a match to TRBD1. For the CDR3, the DNA is TGTGCCAGCTCCGGCGCCGGGACAGGGGGCACTGAAGCTTTCTTT. Its translation: CASSGAGTGGTEAFF.